This T cell receptor beta chain was observed in a study of early T cells in non-severe SARS-CoV-2 infection. V lost 5 bases to trimming and J lost 4 bases; unmatched junction nucleotides: 4. The germline V gene encodes CDR1 LNHDA and CDR2 SQIVND (reference sequence). CDR3 length equals 15 residues. Attachment of unique molecular identifiers to individual cDNA molecules was performed. TCRdb independently ran MiXCR on the 5' RACE reads; one entry per CDR3 protein. The data contain 50,000 to 65,000 distinct CDR3 sequences, around 11% of them singletons. This clonotype was found many times. V gene TRBV19 combines with J gene TRBJ2-2; 10 bases match TRBD1. The source was whole blood, collected at baseline. This clonotype was obtained from an adult who was a healthcare worker with PCR-confirmed SARS-CoV-2 infection or an uninfected control (not recorded which). This chain's CDR3 is CASSDRGLATGELFF. CDR3 nucleotides: TGTGCCAGTAGTGACAGGGGGCTGGCCACCGGGGAGCTGTTTTTT.